This TCR beta chain was observed in a study of OX40 agonist ivuxolimab in advanced cancers. Overall study: Therapy given before enrollment (anti-PD-1, anti-PD-L1 or anti-CTLA-4) was allowed, and over 35% had some. Findings of the study overall: Compared with CD4+, CD8+ T cells on average had more expanded clones.

This CDR3 comprises 12 residues. Per the germline V gene, CDR1 is SQVTM and CDR2 is ANQGSEA. Trimming removed 6 bases from V and 8 bases from J; junction bases left unmatched: 9. On this clone: The target antigen is unknown.

Using immunoSEQ multiplex PCR, the repertoire was profiled, and TCRdb retains in-frame clones only, with some absent. The data contain tens of thousands of clones, about 81% of them singletons. Sampling of blood occurred at baseline, cycle 4 day 1, and cycle 7 day 1. The V gene is TRBV29-1, the J gene TRBJ1-2; 7 bases line up with TRBD1. The sequence was obtained from an adult with an advanced solid tumor such as melanoma, head and neck, liver or kidney cancer. This specimen consisted of CD4+ or CD8+ T cells sorted from blood, obtained in a trial of the OX40 agonist ivuxolimab. The CDR3: CSVGQTGKGYTF. The CDR3 nucleotides read TGCAGCGTGGGACAGACAGGGAAAGGCTACACCTTC.